The 24 T cell receptor beta chains below were found in one sample sequenced in a study of glioma-infiltrating T cells. TCR alpha and beta CDR3 regions were amplified from RNA using iRepertoire nested multiplex PCR. Via MiXCR, TCRdb re-called the multiplex PCR reads, giving one row per CDR3 protein. The top ten hold 35% to 55% of the sample, which has 93,000 or so distinct CDR3 sequences, about 30% seen once. The sequenced material came from glioma tissue, nonneoplastic brain tissue, or PBMCs (not recorded which). These receptors were collected from a human donor with low-grade glioma or glioblastoma, undergoing nonglioma brain surgery, or in good health (not recorded which).

The CDR3 nucleotides read TGTGCCAGCAGTGTAGAAGCGAGGGGCCTTGAGGCTTTCTTT. This translates into CASSVEARGLEAFF. The rearrangement uses TRBV12-3 or TRBV12-4 and TRBJ1-1; D is possibly TRBD1 (5 bases). CDR3 length: 14 residues. The V end lost 5 bases, the J end lost 11 bases, and 21 bases lay between the germline ends.

This clonotype showed up just a few times. This chain links TRBV30 with TRBJ1-5; 7 bases align to TRBD1. CDR1 is GTSNPN, CDR2 SVGIG, per germline (reference sequence). The V gene end was trimmed by 2 bases and the J gene end by 5 bases; junction bases not matched to a gene: 3. The CDR3 sequence is 13 residues long. CDR3 in amino acids: CAWSRQGDQPQHF. In DNA, the CDR3 is TGTGCCTGGAGTCGACAGGGCGATCAGCCCCAGCATTTT.

Comment on this clonotype: One base away lies a much larger clone, so this may be a sequencing read error. The chain recombines TRBV7-9 with TRBJ2-3; TRBD1 might be the D (6 bases). The length of the CDR3 is 16 residues. Germline assignment: CDR1 SEHNR and CDR2 FQNEAQ (reference sequence). CDR3 DNA sequence: TGTGCCAGCAGCTCGGACAGACGAGCCCCCACAGATATGCAGTATTTT. Translating gives CASSSDRRAPTDMQYF.

The chain has TRBV5-4 and TRBJ2-7; 9 bases are a match to TRBD1. CDR1 is SGHNT and CDR2 is YYREEE in the germline V gene (reference sequence). This CDR3 region has 12 residues. V shed 9 bases, J shed 5 bases, and the junction held 6 bases outside the gene matches. The CDR3 DNA reads TGTGCCACGACAGGGGGAGGCGACGAGCAGTACTTC. Its protein product is CATTGGGDEQYF.

This clonotype has at least ten counts. The J gene is TRBJ2-3, the V gene TRBV27; TRBD1 matches at 8 bases. Trimming at V came to 3 bases and at J to 1 base, leaving 9 bases not matched to a gene. The CDR3 covers 17 residues. The germline V gene encodes CDR1 MNHEY and CDR2 SMNVEV (reference sequence). CDR3 DNA: TGTGCCAGCAGTTTCGCCTACGGACAGGGCGGCACAGATACGCAGTATTTT. Translated, it gives CASSFAYGQGGTDTQYF.

In regard to this clonotype: At one boundary the junction diverges from the germline segment, which might be a read error. The rearrangement links TRBV3-1 to TRBJ2-7; D not certain. CDR3 length equals 12 residues. Germline V CDR1 and CDR2: LGHDT, YNNKEL (reference sequence). For the CDR3, the DNA is TGTGCCAGCAGACAAGTTGGGGTCGAGCAGTACTTC. Translation gives CASRQVGVEQYF.

This clonotype was seen repeatedly, ten times or more. The chain couples TRBV27 to TRBJ1-4, with D perhaps matching TRBD1 (6 bases). The V gene lost 11 bases and the J gene lost 0 bases, with 13 bases spanning the gap. The CDR3 totals 14 residues. Germline V gene sequence: CDR1 MNHEY, CDR2 SMNVEV (reference sequence). As DNA, the CDR3 is TGTGCCGCCCGGGGGCTAGCAACTAATGAAAAACTGTTTTTT. Protein: CAARGLATNEKLFF.

This clonotype showed up just a few times. V gene TRBV19 combines with J gene TRBJ2-3, with 9 bases aligning to TRBD2. In germline, CDR1 is LNHDA, CDR2 SQIVND (reference sequence). The CDR3 is 14 amino acids. The V segment lost 10 bases and the J segment 8 bases; nucleotides outside the gene matches: 13. For the CDR3, the DNA is TGTGCCACCGCGGGAGGGGCGCCCCTTTTTACGCAGTATTTT. The encoded protein is CATAGGAPLFTQYF.

In this sample, this clonotype turned up many times. V usage is TRBV7-6 and J usage is TRBJ1-3; TRBD1 might be the D (5 bases). Trimming stripped 0 bases from V and 4 bases from J, with 10 bases between. The CDR3 is made up of 15 amino acids. The germline V gene encodes CDR1 SGHVS and CDR2 FNYEAQ. The CDR3 DNA is TGTGCCAGCAGCTTAGCAGCGACAGACGGAAACACCATATATTTT. Translated: CASSLAATDGNTIYF.

The chain couples TRBV7-8 to TRBJ2-1; D is unclear. The CDR3 has 13 residues. Trimming took 4 bases from V and 4 from J, leaving 8 bases between them. Germline V gene data show CDR1 as SGHVS and CDR2 as FQNEAQ. The CDR3 loop is CASSSLVYNEQFF. The CDR3 DNA reads as TGTGCCAGCAGCTCCCTTGTATACAATGAGCAGTTCTTC.

The genes are TRBV7-2 and TRBJ1-3; TRBD1 agrees at 12 bases. V dropped 2 bases and J dropped 6; count of bases not matched to a gene: 5. Germline V gene sequence: CDR1 SGHTA, CDR2 FQGNSA. This CDR3 spans 16 amino acids. CDR3 nucleotide sequence: TGTGCCAGCAGCTTAAAACGGGACAGGGGGCCAAACACCATATATTTT. Protein sequence: CASSLKRDRGPNTIYF.

The chain combines TRBV19 with TRBJ1-1; no clear D. The CDR3 has 13 amino acids. Germline assignment: CDR1 LNHDA and CDR2 SQIVND (reference sequence). V gave up 8 bases and J gave up 2 bases, with 12 bases separating them. CDR3 amino acids: CASSMEGNTEAFF. The CDR3 coding sequence is TGTGCCAGTTCTATGGAAGGCAACACTGAAGCTTTCTTT.

For this clonotype: A much bigger clone sits one base away, suggesting this may be a read error. The gene calls are TRBV7-6 and TRBJ1-5; unclear D gene. Germline V CDR1 and CDR2: SGHVS, FNYEAQ. The CDR3 sequence is 16 residues long. V was trimmed by 0 bases and J by 1 base, leaving 10 bases between them. CDR3 protein: CASSLAARASNQPQHF. CDR3 sequence (DNA): TGTGCCAGCAGCTTAGCAGCAAGAGCAAGCAATCAGCCCCAGCATTTT.

CDR3 coding DNA: TGTGCCAGCAGCTTTAGACAGCCTGGTGAAAAACTGTTTTTT. Translating gives CASSFRQPGEKLFF. The chain is built from TRBV11-2 and TRBJ1-4; weak D call: TRBD1 (5 bases). V was shortened by 3 bases and J by 7 bases, with 12 bases between the two germline ends. Germline CDR1 reads SGHAT; CDR2 reads FQNNGV. The CDR3 totals 14 residues.

This clonotype has just a few counts. The chain joins TRBV3-1 to TRBJ1-2, with D uncertain. Per germline, CDR1 LGHDT and CDR2 YNNKEL (reference sequence). The CDR3 is 14 amino acids. The V and J ends lost 0 bases and 1 base respectively, with 6 bases between them. CDR3 coding DNA: TGTGCCAGCAGCCAAGACGGATATAACTATGGCTACACCTTC. Amino acids: CASSQDGYNYGYTF.

This clonotype was picked up many times. V gene TRBV7-9 combines with J gene TRBJ1-3, with D possibly TRBD1 on 6 matching bases. The CDR3 sequence is 16 residues long. Germline V gene data show CDR1 as SEHNR and CDR2 as FQNEAQ (reference sequence). V shed 2 bases and J shed 1 base, with 12 bases lying between them. The CDR3 spells CASSLTPTGSGNTIYF. The CDR3 DNA reads as TGTGCCAGCAGCTTAACCCCCACAGGGTCTGGAAACACCATATATTTT.

In its sample, this clonotype was seen a few times. CDR3 in amino acids: CASSPSGGAYEQFF. The CDR3 DNA follows: TGTGCCAGCTCCCCTAGCGGGGGGGCCTATGAGCAGTTCTTC. This chain connects TRBV18 to TRBJ2-1, with TRBD2 matching over 12 bases. V was pared by 6 bases and J by 8 bases, with 5 bases of the junction left unmatched. The V gene's germline CDR1 is KGHSH and CDR2 LQKENI. This CDR3 is 14 amino acids long.

In regard to this clonotype: One end of the junction does not line up with germline, which may come from a read error. The chain employs TRBV20-1 and TRBJ2-1; 12 bases are shared with TRBD2. CDR3 length equals 13 residues. Germline-derived CDR1 and CDR2 are DFQATT and SNEGSKA (reference sequence). CDR3 sequence: CSRTSGVYNEQSF. The CDR3 DNA follows: TGCAGTCGGACTAGCGGGGTTTACAATGAGCAGTCCTTC.

This clonotype was detected many times. V gene TRBV2 combines with J gene TRBJ2-7, with a possible D match to TRBD2 (5 bases). The CDR3 consists of 11 residues. Trimming left V 2 bases short and J 7 bases short, with 6 bases between. CDR1 and CDR2 from the germline V gene are SNHLY and FYNNEI. The CDR3 is CASSEPGEQYF. CDR3 nucleotide sequence: TGTGCCAGCAGTGAACCGGGGGAGCAGTACTTC.

This clonotype was detected ten times or more. Here the CDR3 reads CSGSGSYGYTF. The CDR3 DNA is TGCAGTGGATCGGGGTCGTATGGCTACACCTTC. This chain joins TRBV20-1 and TRBJ1-2, with D uncertain. V was shortened by 7 bases and J by 5 bases, with 11 bases between the two germline ends. The CDR3 is made up of 11 amino acids. Germline V gene sequence: CDR1 DFQATT, CDR2 SNEGSKA (reference sequence).

V is TRBV7-9 and J is TRBJ2-1; 9 nucleotides align to TRBD2. CDR3 length: 18 residues. CDR1 SEHNR and CDR2 FQNEAQ come from the germline V gene (reference sequence). V dropped 2 bases and J dropped 1; count of bases not matched to a gene: 9. The CDR3 DNA follows: TGTGCCAGCAGCTTATGGGGGCGGGGGGGATCTTCCTACAATGAGCAGTTCTTC. Translating gives CASSLWGRGGSSYNEQFF.

This clonotype was detected ten times or more. This chain connects TRBV20-1 to TRBJ2-3; no clear D gene. Germline V gene sequence: CDR1 DFQATT, CDR2 SNEGSKA (reference sequence). Trimming took off 6 bases at V and 4 bases at J, with 14 bases between the two ends. CDR3 length equals 13 residues. The CDR3 reads CSATVDSADTQYF. The CDR3 DNA reads as TGCAGTGCAACCGTTGATTCGGCAGATACGCAGTATTTT.

This clonotype was counted a single time. Being one base from a much bigger clone, this may be a read error. This chain connects TRBV19 to TRBJ2-1, with D tentatively TRBD1 (6 bases). The CDR3 has 14 amino acids. Trimming shortened V by 3 bases and J by 0 bases, and 6 bases separated the two germline ends. Germline values: CDR1 LNHDA, CDR2 SQIVND (reference sequence). This CDR3 is CASSMGASYNEQFF. CDR3 in DNA: TGTGCCAGTAGTATGGGGGCCTCCTACAATGAGCAGTTCTTC.

This clonotype has at least ten counts. This chain uses TRBV2 with TRBJ2-1; 11 nucleotides agree with TRBD2. CDR1 SNHLY and CDR2 FYNNEI come from the germline V gene. The CDR3 sequence is 13 residues long. Trimming removed 5 bases from V and 15 bases from J; junction bases left unmatched: 9. This CDR3 is CASSPQTSGGPFF. The CDR3 bases are TGTGCCAGCAGTCCCCAAACTAGCGGGGGCCCGTTCTTC.